Only a few counts were recorded for the clone carrying this T cell receptor (beta chain). In the source study's methods: Amplifying reference gene primers gave estimates of nucleated cell counts. Clones were sequenced by immunoSEQ multiplex PCR, and TCRdb holds only the in-frame ones, with some missing. D and trimming were read from the DNA, whereas the V and J calls and clone size are those reported in that table. The data contain some 210,000 clones, 80% to 85% of them singletons. This sample is part of a study of blood T cell repertoires in COVID-19. On the study more broadly: Acute-phase and convalescent COVID-19 samples originated in the United States, Italy and Spain. Sources were T cells, B-cell-depleted T cells, or PBMCs; the material itself was cDNA or gDNA.

The CDR3 sequence is 15 residues long. Germline CDR1 is MNHNY and CDR2 is SVGAGI (reference sequence). V was pared by 1 base and J by 8 bases, with 8 bases of the junction left unmatched. The J gene is TRBJ1-2, the V gene TRBV6-6; 9 bases agree with TRBD1. This clonotype was obtained from a human donor in a cohort sampled during active COVID-19. Sequencing was performed on peripheral blood. CDR3 loop: CASSYYKGQGYGYTF. The CDR3 bases are TGTGCCAGCAGTTACTACAAGGGACAGGGTTACGGCTACACCTTC.